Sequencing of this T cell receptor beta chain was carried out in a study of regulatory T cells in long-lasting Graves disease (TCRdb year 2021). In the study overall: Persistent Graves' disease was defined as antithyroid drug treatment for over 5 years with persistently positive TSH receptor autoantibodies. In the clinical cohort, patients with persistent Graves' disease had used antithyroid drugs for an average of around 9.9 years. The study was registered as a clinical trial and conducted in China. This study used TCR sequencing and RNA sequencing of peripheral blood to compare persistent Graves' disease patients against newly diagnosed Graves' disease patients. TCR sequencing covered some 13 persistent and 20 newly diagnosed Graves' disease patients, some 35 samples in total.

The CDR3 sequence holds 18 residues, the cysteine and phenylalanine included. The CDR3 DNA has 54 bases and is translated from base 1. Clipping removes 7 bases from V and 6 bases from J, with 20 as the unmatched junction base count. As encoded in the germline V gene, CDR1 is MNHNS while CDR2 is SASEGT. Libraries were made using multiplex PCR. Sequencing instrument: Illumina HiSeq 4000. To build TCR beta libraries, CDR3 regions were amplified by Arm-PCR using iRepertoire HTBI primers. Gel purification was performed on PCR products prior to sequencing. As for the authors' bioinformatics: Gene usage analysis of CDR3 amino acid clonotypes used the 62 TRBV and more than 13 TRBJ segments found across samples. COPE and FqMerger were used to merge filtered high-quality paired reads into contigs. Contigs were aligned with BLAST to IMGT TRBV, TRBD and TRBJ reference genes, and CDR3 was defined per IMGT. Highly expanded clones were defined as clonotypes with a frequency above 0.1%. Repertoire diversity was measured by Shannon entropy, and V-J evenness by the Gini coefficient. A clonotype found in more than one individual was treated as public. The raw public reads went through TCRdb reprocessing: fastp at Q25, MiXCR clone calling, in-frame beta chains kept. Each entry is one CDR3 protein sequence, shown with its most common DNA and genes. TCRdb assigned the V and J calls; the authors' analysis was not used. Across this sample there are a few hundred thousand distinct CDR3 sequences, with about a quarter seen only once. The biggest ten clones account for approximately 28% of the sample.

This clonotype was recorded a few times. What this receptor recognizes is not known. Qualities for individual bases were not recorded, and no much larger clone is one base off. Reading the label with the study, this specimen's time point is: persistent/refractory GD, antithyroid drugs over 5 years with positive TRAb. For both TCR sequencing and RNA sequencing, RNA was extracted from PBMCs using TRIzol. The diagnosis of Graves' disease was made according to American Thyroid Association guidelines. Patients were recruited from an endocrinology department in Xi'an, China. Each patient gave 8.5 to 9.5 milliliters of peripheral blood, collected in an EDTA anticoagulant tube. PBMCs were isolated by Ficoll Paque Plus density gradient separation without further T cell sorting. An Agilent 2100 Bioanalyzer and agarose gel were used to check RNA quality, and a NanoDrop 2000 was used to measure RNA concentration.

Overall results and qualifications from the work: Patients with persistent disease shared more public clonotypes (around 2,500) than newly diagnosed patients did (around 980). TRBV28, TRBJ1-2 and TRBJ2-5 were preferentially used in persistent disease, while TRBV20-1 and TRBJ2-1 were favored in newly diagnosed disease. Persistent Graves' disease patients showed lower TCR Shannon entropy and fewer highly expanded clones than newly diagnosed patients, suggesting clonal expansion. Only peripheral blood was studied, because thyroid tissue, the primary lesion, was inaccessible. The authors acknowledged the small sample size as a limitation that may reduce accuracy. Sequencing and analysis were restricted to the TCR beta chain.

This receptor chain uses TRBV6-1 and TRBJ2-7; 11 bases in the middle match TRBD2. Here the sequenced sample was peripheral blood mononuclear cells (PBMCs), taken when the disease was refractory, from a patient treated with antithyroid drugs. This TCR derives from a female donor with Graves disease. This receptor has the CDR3 CASNKTPQLLAGVLEQYF. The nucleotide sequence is TGTGCCAGCAACAAAACTCCTCAGCTACTAGCGGGAGTACTCGAGCAGTACTTC.